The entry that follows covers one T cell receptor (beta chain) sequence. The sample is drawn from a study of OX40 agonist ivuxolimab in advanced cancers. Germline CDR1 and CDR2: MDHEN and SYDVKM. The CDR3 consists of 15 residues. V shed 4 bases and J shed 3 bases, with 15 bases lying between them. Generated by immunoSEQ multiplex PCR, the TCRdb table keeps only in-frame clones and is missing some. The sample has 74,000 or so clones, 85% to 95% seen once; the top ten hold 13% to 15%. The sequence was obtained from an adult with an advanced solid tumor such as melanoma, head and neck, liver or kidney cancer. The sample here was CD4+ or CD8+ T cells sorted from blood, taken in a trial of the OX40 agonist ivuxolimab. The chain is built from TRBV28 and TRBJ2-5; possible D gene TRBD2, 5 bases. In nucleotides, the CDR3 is TGTGCCAGCAGTTCCCGTGGAGCGGACGAAGAGACCCAGTACTTC. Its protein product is CASSSRGADEETQYF.